This T cell receptor beta chain came from a study of blood T cell repertoires in COVID-19. For the study at large: Whether acute or convalescent, the COVID-19 samples came from the United States, Italy and Spain.

Original handling: By means of reference gene primer amplification, nucleated cell counts were estimated. Sequencing was performed with immunoSEQ multiplex PCR; in TCRdb, only in-frame clones are kept and a portion is missing. V and J calls and clone size are copied from that table; D and trimming were computed from the DNA. Of about 160,000 clones listed, approximately 88% were seen once; the top ten hold approximately 6.6%. This CDR3 is 13 amino acids long. CDR1 and CDR2 from the germline V gene are SGHNT and YYREEE (reference sequence). A word on this clone: Sequence at one end of the junction differs from germline and may be a read error.

Participants were placed into cohorts based on the clinical history they reported. Donors in Cohort 3 who had recovered were those with two negative PCRs, healthcare professional clearance, or resolution of their symptoms. The chain employs TRBV5-4 and TRBJ2-1; D remains ambiguous. The sample taken for sequencing was PBMCs or T cells enriched from blood (not recorded which). This sequence was found in a woman aged 50 to 65 who had recovered from COVID-19. The CDR3 loop reads CASRLAGWNEQFF. CDR3 coding DNA: TGTGCCAGCAGATTGGCAGGATGGAATGAGCAGTTCTTC.